This T cell receptor beta chain was sequenced for a study of shared clonotypes between healthy human individuals. Study-level information: Every donor yielded three CD4 naive, three CD4 memory, two CD8 naive and one CD8 memory plate.

V was clipped by 2 bases and J by 13 bases, with 13 bases between them. CDR1 and CDR2 (germline): SGHDT, YYEEEE. This CDR3 spans 12 amino acids. As regards this clone: Its antigen is undetermined.

The assay was immunoSEQ multiplex PCR, and TCRdb's table has in-frame clones only and misses some. The sample carries around 600,000 clones, 95% recorded once. Study-wide points: Against clonotypes common to all four donors, non-shared ones had lower generation probabilities.

The naive CD8 subset, CD45RO-negative cells positively selected for CCR7, excluded terminally differentiated effector memory CD45RA+ cells. J is TRBJ2-1 and V is TRBV5-6, with D uncertain. The origin of this receptor is a woman younger than 45 in good health. Material: naive CD8+ T cells sorted from blood. The chain's CDR3 is CASSFQAPAQFF. The CDR3 DNA is TGTGCCAGCAGCTTTCAAGCCCCAGCTCAGTTCTTC. Variable domain in full (rest from reference TRBV5-6 and TRBJ2-1): DAGVTQSPTHLIKTRGQQVTLRCSPKSGHDTVSWYQQALGQGPQFIFQYYEEEERQRGNFPDRFSGHQFPNYSSELNVNALLLGDSALYLCASSFQAPAQFFGPGTRLTVL.